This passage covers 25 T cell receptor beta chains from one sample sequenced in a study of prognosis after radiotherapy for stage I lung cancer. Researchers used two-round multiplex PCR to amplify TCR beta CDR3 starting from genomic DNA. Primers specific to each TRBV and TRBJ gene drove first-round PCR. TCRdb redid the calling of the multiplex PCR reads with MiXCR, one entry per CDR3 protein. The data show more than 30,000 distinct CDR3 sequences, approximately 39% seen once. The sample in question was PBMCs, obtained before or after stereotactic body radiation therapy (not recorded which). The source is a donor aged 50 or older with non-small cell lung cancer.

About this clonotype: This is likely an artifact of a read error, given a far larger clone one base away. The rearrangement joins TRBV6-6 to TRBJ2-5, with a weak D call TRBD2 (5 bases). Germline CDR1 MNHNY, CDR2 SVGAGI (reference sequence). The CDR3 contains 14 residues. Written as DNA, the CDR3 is TGTGCCAGCAGTTACTCGAGGGTTCAAGAGACCAAGTACTTC. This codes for CASSYSRVQETKYF.

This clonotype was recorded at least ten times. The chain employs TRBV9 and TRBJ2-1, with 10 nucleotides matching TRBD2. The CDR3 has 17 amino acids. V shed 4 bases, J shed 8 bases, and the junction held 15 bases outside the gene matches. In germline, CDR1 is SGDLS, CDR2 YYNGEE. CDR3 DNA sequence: TGTGCCAGCAGCCCCTACTCCGGGACTAGCGTGAAGGATGAGCAGTTCTTC. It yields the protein CASSPYSGTSVKDEQFF.

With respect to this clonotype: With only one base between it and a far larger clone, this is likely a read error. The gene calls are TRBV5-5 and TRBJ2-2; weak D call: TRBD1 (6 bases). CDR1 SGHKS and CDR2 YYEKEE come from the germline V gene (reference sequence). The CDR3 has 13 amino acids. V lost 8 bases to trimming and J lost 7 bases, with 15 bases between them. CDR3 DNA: TGTGCCAGTAGGTACAGGGAAGACGGGGAGCTGTTTTTT. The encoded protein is CASRYREDGELFF.

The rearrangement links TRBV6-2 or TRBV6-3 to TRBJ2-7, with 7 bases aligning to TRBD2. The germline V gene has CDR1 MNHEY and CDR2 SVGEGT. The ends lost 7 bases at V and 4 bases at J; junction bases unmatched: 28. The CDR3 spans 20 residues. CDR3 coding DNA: TGTGCCAGCATCCTGAGCCGGACCAGACCAGCGGGGCGGCGGGAGTACGAGCAGTACTTC. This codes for CASILSRTRPAGRREYEQYF.

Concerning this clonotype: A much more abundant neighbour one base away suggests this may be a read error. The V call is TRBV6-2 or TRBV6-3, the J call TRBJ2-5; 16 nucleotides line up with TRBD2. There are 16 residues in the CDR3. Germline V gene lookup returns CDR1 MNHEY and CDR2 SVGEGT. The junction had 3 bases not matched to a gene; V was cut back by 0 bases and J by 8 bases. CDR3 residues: CASSYSGTSGRDTQYF. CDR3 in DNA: TGTGCCAGCAGTTACTCGGGGACTAGCGGGAGGGATACCCAGTACTTC.

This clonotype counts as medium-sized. CDR3 sequence reads: CASSYLPTLGGEQFF. CDR3 coding DNA: TGTGCCAGCAGTTACCTCCCTACCCTGGGGGGGGAGCAGTTCTTC. The chain employs TRBV6-5 and TRBJ2-1, with 7 bases matching TRBD2. Trimming at V came to 2 bases and at J to 10 bases, leaving 11 bases not matched to a gene. This CDR3 is built from 15 residues. Germline V CDR1 and CDR2: MNHEY, SVGAGI.

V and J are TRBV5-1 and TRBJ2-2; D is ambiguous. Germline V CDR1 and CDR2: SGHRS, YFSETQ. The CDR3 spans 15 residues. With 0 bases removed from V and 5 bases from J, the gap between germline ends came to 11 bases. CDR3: CASSLGALGTGELFF. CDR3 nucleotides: TGCGCCAGCAGCTTGGGGGCCCTTGGAACCGGGGAGCTGTTTTTT. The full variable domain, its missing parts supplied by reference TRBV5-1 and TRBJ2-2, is KAGVTQTPRYLIKTRGQQVTLSCSPISGHRSVSWYQQTPGQGLQFLFEYFSETQRNKGNFPGRFSGRQFSNSRSEMNVSTLELGDSALYLCASSLGALGTGELFFGEGSRLTVL.

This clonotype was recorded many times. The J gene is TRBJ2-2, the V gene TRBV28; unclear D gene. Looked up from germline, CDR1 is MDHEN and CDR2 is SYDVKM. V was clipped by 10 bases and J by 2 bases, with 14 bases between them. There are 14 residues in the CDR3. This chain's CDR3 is CATRIYGNTGELFF. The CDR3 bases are TGTGCCACCCGAATTTACGGCAACACCGGGGAGCTGTTTTTT.

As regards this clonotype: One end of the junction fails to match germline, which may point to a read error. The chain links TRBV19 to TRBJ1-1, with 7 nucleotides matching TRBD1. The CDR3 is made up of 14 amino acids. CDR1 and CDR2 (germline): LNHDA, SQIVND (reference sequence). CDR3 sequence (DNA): TGTGACAGTGTTCCAGGGGGTGTGAACACTGAAGCTTTCTTT. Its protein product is CDSVPGGVNTEAFF.

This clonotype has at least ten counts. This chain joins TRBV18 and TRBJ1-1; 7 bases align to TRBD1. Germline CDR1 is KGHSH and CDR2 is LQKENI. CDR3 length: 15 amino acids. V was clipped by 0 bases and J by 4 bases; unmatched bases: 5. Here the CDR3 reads CASSPPTGRGTEAFF. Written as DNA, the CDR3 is TGTGCCAGCTCACCACCGACAGGGAGAGGCACTGAAGCTTTCTTT.

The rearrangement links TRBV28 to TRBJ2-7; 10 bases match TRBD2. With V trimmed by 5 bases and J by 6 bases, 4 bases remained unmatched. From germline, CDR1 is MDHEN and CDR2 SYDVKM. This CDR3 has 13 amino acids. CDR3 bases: TGTGCCAGCAGTCCGGGACTAGCGTGCGAGCAGTACTTC. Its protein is CASSPGLACEQYF.

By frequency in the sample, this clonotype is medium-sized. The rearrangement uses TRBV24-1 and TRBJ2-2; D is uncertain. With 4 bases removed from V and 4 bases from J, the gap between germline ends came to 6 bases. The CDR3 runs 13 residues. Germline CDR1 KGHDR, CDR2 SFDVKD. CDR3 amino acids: CATSDSLTGELFF. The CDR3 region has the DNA TGTGCCACCAGTGACTCCCTCACCGGGGAGCTGTTTTTT.

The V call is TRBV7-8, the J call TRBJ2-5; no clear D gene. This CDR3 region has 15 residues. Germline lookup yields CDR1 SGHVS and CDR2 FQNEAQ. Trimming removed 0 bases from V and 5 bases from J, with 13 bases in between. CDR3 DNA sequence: TGTGCCAGCAGCTTAGCGGGTGGCGAGGTCGAGACCCAGTACTTC. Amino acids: CASSLAGGEVETQYF.

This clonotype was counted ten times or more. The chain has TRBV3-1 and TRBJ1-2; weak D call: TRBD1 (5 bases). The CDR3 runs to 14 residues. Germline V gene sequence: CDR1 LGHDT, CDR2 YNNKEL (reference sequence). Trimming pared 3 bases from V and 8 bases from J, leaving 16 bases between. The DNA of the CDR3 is TGTGCCAGCAGCCAGGACGACAGCGGCCGCGGCTACACCTTC. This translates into CASSQDDSGRGYTF.

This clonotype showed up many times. The CDR3 reads CASSFTTGPSFEKLFF. As DNA, the CDR3 is TGTGCCAGCAGTTTCACAACAGGCCCCTCCTTTGAAAAACTGTTTTTT. The J gene is TRBJ1-4, the V gene TRBV2; a possible D gene is TRBD1 (5 bases). CDR1 SNHLY and CDR2 FYNNEI come from the germline V gene. This CDR3 spans 16 amino acids. V shed 5 bases and J shed 7 bases, with 20 bases lying between them.

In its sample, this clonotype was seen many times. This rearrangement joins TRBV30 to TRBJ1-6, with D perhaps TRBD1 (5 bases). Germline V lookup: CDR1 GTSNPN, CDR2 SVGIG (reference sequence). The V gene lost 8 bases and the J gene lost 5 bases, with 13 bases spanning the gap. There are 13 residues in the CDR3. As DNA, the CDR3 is TGTGCCAATCAGGCAGGGAATAATTCACCCCTCCACTTT. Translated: CANQAGNNSPLHF.

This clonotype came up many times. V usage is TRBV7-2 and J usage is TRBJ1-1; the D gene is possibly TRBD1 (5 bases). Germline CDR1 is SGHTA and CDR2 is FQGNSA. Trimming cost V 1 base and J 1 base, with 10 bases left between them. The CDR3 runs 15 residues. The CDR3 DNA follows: TGTGCCAGCAGCTTAGTCGGCAGGGAGAACACTGAAGCTTTCTTT. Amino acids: CASSLVGRENTEAFF.

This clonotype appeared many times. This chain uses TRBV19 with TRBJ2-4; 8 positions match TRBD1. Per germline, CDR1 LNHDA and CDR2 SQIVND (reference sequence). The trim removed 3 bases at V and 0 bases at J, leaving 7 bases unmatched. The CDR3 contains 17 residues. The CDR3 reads CASSIFGQGLAKNIQYF. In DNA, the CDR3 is TGTGCCAGTAGTATCTTCGGACAGGGACTAGCCAAAAACATTCAGTACTTC.

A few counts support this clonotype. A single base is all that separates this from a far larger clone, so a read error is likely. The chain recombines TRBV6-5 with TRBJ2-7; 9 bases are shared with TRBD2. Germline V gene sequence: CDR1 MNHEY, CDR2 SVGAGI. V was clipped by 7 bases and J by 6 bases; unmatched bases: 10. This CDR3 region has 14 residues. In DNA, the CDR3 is TGTGCCAGCAAGCGGAGGCGGGAGGGGCTCGAGCAGTACTTC. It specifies CASKRRREGLEQYF.

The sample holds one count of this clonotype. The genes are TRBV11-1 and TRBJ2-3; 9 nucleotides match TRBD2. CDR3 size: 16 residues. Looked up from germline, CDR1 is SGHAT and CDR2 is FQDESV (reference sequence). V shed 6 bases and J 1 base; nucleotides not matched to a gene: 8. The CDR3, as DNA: TGTGCCAGCAGTCTTAGGCGGGGGGGCGGCACAGATACGCAGTATTTT. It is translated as CASSLRRGGGTDTQYF.

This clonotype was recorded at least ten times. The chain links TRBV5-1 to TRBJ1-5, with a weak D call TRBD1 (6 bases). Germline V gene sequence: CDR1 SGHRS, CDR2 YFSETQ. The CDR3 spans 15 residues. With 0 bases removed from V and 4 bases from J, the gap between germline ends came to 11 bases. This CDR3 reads CASSLEPQGNQPQHF. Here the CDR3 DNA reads TGCGCCAGCAGCTTGGAACCACAGGGAAATCAGCCCCAGCATTTT.

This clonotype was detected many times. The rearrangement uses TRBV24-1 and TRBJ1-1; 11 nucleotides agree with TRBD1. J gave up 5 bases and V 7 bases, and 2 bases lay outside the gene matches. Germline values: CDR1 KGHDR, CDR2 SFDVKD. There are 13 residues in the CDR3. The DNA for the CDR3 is TGTGCCACCAGGGGGACAGGGGGAACTGAAGCTTTCTTT. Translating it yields CATRGTGGTEAFF.

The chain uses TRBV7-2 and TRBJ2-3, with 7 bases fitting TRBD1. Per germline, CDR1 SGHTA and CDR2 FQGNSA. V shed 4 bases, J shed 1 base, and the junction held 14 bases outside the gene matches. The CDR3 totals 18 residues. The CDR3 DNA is TGTGCCAGCAGCTCCGCCCTACCGGGACAGCATCGCACAGATACGCAGTATTTT. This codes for CASSSALPGQHRTDTQYF.

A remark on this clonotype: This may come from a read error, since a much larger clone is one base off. In nucleotides, the CDR3 is TGTGCCAGCAGCTCCCAAGGAAAGCCCCAGCATTTT. Translation: CASSSQGKPQHF. The chain uses TRBV5-4 and TRBJ1-5; the D is unclear. The CDR3 consists of 12 residues. Trimming left V 3 bases short and J 8 bases short, with 9 bases between. Germline CDR1 SGHNT, CDR2 YYREEE (reference sequence).

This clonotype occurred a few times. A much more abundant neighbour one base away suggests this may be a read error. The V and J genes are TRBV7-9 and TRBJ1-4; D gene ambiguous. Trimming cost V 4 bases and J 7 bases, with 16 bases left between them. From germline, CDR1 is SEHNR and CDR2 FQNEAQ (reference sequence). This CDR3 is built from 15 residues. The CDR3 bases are TGTGCCAGCAGCTCGGCCCAGGTGGGCGTTGAAAAACTGTTTTTT. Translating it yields CASSSAQVGVEKLFF.